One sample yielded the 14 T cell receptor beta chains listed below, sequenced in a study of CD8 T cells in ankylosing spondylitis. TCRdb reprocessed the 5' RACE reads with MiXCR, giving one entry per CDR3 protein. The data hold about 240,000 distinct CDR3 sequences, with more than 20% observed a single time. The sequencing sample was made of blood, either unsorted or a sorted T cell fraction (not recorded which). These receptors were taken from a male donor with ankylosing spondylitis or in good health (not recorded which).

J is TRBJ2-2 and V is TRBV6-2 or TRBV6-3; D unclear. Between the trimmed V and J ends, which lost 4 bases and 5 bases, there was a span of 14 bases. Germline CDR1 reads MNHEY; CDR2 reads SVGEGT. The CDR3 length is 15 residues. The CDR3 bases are TGTGCCAGCAGTTTTCCGGCGACCACAACCGGGGAGCTGTTTTTT. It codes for CASSFPATTTGELFF.

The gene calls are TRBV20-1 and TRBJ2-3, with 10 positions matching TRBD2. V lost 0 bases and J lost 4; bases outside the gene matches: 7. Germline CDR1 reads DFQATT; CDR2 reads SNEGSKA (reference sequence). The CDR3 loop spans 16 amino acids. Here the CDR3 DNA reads TGCAGTGCTAGAGATCTCTTTAGCGGGGGGCCAGATACGCAGTATTTT. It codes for CSARDLFSGGPDTQYF.

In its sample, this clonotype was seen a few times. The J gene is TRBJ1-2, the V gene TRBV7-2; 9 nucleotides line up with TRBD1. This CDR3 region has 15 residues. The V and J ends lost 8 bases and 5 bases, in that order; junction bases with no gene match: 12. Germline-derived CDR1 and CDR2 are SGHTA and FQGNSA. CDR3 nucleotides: TGTGCCAGCTCGGCAACAGCGGGACAGGGTTATGGCTACACCTTC. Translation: CASSATAGQGYGYTF.

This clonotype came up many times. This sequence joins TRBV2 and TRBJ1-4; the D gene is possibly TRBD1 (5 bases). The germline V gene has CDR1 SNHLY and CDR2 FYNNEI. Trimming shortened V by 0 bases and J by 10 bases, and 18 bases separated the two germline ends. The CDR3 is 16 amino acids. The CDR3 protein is CASSEAGQDQAGKLFF. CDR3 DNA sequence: TGTGCCAGCAGTGAAGCGGGGCAGGACCAAGCTGGAAAACTGTTTTTT.

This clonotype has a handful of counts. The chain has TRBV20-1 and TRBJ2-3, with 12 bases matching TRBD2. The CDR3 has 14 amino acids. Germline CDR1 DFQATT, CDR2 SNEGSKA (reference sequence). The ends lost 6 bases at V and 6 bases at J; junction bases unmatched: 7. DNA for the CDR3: TGCAGTGCCGAGACTAGCGGGGGTTCGGATACGCAGTATTTT. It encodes CSAETSGGSDTQYF.

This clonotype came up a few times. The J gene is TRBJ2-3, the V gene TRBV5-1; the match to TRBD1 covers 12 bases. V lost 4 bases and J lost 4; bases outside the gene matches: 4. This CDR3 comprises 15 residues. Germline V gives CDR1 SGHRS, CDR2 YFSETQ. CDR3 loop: CASSMGTGGADTQYF. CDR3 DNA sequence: TGCGCCAGCAGCATGGGGACAGGGGGCGCAGATACGCAGTATTTT. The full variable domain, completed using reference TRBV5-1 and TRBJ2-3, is KAGVTQTPRYLIKTRGQQVTLSCSPISGHRSVSWYQQTPGQGLQFLFEYFSETQRNKGNFPGRFSGRQFSNSRSEMNVSTLELGDSALYLCASSMGTGGADTQYFGPGTRLTVL.

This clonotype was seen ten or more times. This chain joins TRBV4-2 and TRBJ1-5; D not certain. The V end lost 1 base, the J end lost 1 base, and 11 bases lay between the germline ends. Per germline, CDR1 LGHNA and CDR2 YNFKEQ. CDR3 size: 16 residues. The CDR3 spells CASSQVDAGSNQPQHF. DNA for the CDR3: TGTGCCAGCAGCCAAGTCGACGCGGGAAGCAATCAGCCCCAGCATTTT.

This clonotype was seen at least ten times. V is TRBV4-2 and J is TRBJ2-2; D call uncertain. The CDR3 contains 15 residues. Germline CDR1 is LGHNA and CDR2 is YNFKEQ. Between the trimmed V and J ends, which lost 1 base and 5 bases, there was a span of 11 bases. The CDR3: CASSQVGLTTGELFF. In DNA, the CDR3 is TGTGCCAGCAGCCAAGTCGGCCTAACAACCGGGGAGCTGTTTTTT.

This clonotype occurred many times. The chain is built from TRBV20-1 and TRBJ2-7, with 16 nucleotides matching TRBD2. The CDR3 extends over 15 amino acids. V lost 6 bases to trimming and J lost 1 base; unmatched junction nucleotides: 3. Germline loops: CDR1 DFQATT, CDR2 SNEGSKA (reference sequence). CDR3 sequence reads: CSAPGLAGGSYEQYF. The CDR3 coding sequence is TGCAGTGCCCCGGGACTAGCGGGGGGGTCCTACGAGCAGTACTTC.

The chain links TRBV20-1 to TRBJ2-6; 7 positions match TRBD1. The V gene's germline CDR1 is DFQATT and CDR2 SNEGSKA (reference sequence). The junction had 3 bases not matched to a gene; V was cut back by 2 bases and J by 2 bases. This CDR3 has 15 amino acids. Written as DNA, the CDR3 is TGCAGTGCTAGACCGACAGGGACTGGGGCCAACGTCCTGACTTTC. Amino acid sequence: CSARPTGTGANVLTF.

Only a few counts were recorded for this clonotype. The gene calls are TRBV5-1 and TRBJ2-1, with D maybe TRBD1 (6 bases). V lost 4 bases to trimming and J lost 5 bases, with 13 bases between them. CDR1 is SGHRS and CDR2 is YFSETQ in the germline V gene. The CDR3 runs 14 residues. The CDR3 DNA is TGCGCCAGCAGCGGGGCGGACAGACACAATGAGCAGTTCTTC. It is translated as CASSGADRHNEQFF.

The CDR3 protein is CASSFSGPDTQYF. CDR3 sequence (DNA): TGTGCCAGCAGCTTCAGTGGCCCAGATACGCAGTATTTT. The chain carries TRBV11-2 and TRBJ2-3; no clear D gene. Trimming cost V 3 bases and J 4 bases, with 8 bases left between them. Germline CDR1 reads SGHAT; CDR2 reads FQNNGV. This CDR3 contains 13 residues.

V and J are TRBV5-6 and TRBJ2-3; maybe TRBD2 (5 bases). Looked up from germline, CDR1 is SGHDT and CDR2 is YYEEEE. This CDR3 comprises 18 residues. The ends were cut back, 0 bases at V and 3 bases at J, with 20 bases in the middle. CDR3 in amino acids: CASSLGPGVGVRTDTQYF. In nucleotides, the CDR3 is TGTGCCAGCAGCTTGGGGCCCGGGGTCGGTGTGCGGACAGATACGCAGTATTTT.

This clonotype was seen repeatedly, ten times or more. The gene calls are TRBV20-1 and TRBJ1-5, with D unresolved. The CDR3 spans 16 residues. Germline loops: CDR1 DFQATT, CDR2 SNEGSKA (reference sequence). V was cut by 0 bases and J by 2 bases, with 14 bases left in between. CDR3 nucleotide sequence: TGCAGTGCTAGAGATCCACGCCTATTGGGCAATCAGCCCCAGCATTTT. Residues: CSARDPRLLGNQPQHF.